The 3 T cell receptor beta chains below come from one sample, sequenced in a study of blood T cell repertoires in COVID-19. Only in-frame clones appear in the TCRdb table, and some are missing; sequencing was by immunoSEQ multiplex PCR. Found here are about 74,000 clones, almost 85% of them singletons; the top ten hold approximately 7%. Sequencing used peripheral blood. The receptors were gathered from a human donor in a cohort sampled during active COVID-19.

The chain recombines TRBV7-2 with TRBJ2-7, with no clear D. V was trimmed by 6 bases and J by 1 base, leaving 10 bases between them. Germline loops: CDR1 SGHTA, CDR2 FQGNSA. CDR3 size: 13 residues. The CDR3 DNA reads as TGTGCCAGCAGTTCTCTAGTTTCCTACGAGCAGTACTTC. As protein: CASSSLVSYEQYF.

In this sample, this clone turned up once. This sequence joins TRBV3-1 (or the pseudogene TRBV3-2) and TRBJ1-3, with no clear D. CDR1 and CDR2 from the germline V gene are LGHDT and YNNKEL (reference sequence). The V end lost 4 bases, the J end lost 5 bases, and 9 bases lay between the germline ends. There are 13 residues in the CDR3. CDR3 nucleotide sequence: TGTGCCAGCAGCCCCGCCGGGAGAAACACCATATATTTT. This codes for CASSPAGRNTIYF.

The V gene is TRBV19, the J gene TRBJ1-1; D perhaps matches TRBD1 (5 bases). The CDR3 consists of 15 residues. Germline V lookup: CDR1 LNHDA, CDR2 SQIVND (reference sequence). Between the trimmed V and J ends, which lost 4 bases and 4 bases, there was a span of 16 bases. CDR3 nucleotides: TGTGCCAGTAGTAATTGGGGGGGGATTAGCACTGAAGCTTTCTTT. Translated, it gives CASSNWGGISTEAFF. Supplemented by reference TRBV19 and TRBJ1-1, the full variable domain reads DGGITQSPKYLFRKEGQNVTLSCEQNLNHDAMYWYRQDPGQGLRLIYYSQIVNDFQKGDIAEGYSVSREKKESFPLTVTSAQKNPTAFYLCASSNWGGISTEAFFGQGTRLTVV.